The next 8 T cell receptor beta chains were all read from a single sample in a study of T-cell reconstitution after alpha-beta-depleted transplantation in children. The TCRbeta library was prepared with unique molecular identifiers. TCRdb itself ran the PCR reads through MiXCR, one entry per CDR3 protein. This table holds 550,000 to 800,000 distinct CDR3 sequences, less than 15% found once. The material was PBMCs, obtained before TCRalphabeta/CD19-depleted stem cell transplant. All receptors come from a girl under 10 years old with congenital amegakaryocytic thrombocytopenia, due to receive a stem cell transplant.

This clonotype has at least ten counts. The genes are TRBV9 and TRBJ2-1, with D hard to call. V shed 3 bases and J shed 4 bases, with 17 bases lying between them. Per germline, CDR1 SGDLS and CDR2 YYNGEE. The CDR3 length is 16 residues. In nucleotides, the CDR3 is TGTGCCAGCAGCGCTCTACCCCCTGGTGAGTACAATGAGCAGTTCTTC. This gives the protein CASSALPPGEYNEQFF.

The V and J genes are TRBV6-1 and TRBJ1-2; D remains ambiguous. Germline CDR1 MNHNS, CDR2 SASEGT. V was shortened by 4 bases and J by 2 bases, with 14 bases between the two germline ends. The CDR3 is 15 residues long. The CDR3 nucleotides are TGTGCCAGCAGTGCCGCCCCAGACTTGAACTATGGCTACACCTTC. Protein: CASSAAPDLNYGYTF.

This clonotype was observed at least ten times. This chain uses TRBV5-1 with TRBJ2-3; D perhaps matches TRBD1 (5 bases). The CDR3 consists of 18 residues. CDR1 is SGHRS, CDR2 YFSETQ, per germline. The V gene lost 4 bases and the J gene lost 4 bases, with 25 bases spanning the gap. CDR3 amino acids: CASSPRVYQGGVADTQYF. The CDR3 DNA sequence: TGCGCCAGCAGCCCGAGAGTGTATCAGGGTGGGGTCGCAGATACGCAGTATTTT.

This clonotype was counted a few times. This chain links TRBV20-1 with TRBJ2-7, with 11 bases fitting TRBD2. This CDR3 comprises 15 residues. CDR1 is DFQATT, CDR2 SNEGSKA, per germline (reference sequence). The junction had 10 bases not matched to a gene; V was cut back by 4 bases and J by 5 bases. CDR3: CSAIVPGLAANEQYF. The CDR3 bases are TGCAGTGCTATTGTGCCGGGACTAGCGGCCAACGAGCAGTACTTC.

This clonotype was detected a few times. The gene calls are TRBV3-1 and TRBJ2-6; D gene uncertain. This CDR3 is 14 amino acids long. Trimming stripped 4 bases from V and 0 bases from J, with 4 bases between. The germline CDR1 and CDR2 sequences are LGHDT and YNNKEL (reference sequence). DNA of the CDR3: TGTGCCAGCAGCCGAAGCTCTGGGGCCAACGTCCTGACTTTC. Its translation: CASSRSSGANVLTF.

This clonotype was recorded many times. The rearrangement links TRBV12-3 or TRBV12-4 to TRBJ2-7; 8 bases map to TRBD2. Unmatched junction bases numbered 6, after V lost 2 bases and J lost 3 bases. The CDR3 has 15 residues. The CDR3 nucleotides are TGTGCCAGCAGTTTACGCCAGGCGGGAGGCTACGAGCAGTACTTC. Amino acids: CASSLRQAGGYEQYF.

The V and J genes are TRBV12-3 or TRBV12-4 and TRBJ2-6, with D unresolved. This CDR3 has 15 amino acids. V was shortened by 5 bases and J by 0 bases, with 8 bases between the two germline ends. CDR3 region: CASSPQSSGANVLTF. The CDR3 nucleotides read TGTGCCAGCAGTCCACAGAGCTCTGGGGCCAACGTCCTGACTTTC.

This clonotype has more than one count but fewer than ten. The chain uses TRBV5-1 and TRBJ2-1; 13 bases align to TRBD2. Germline V gene lookup returns CDR1 SGHRS and CDR2 YFSETQ. V lost 8 bases and J lost 8; bases outside the gene matches: 7. This CDR3 spans 14 amino acids. The CDR3 nucleotides are TGCGCCAGGAAACTAGCGGGAGGGACCCATGAGCAGTTCTTC. It codes for CARKLAGGTHEQFF.